The text below deals with one T cell receptor beta chain. The PCR made use of 60 Vbeta and 13 Jbeta primers. The table came from immunoSEQ multiplex PCR; TCRdb's copy has only in-frame clones and leaves some out. The sample shows roughly 150,000 clones, about 74% of them seen only once. The data were obtained in a study of cytomegalovirus exposure and HLA in healthy donors. This CDR3 is 15 amino acids long. CDR1 SEHNR and CDR2 FQNEAQ come from the germline V gene (reference sequence). V lost 5 bases to trimming and J lost 2 bases, with 12 bases between them. The sample taken for sequencing was PBMCs. The gene calls are TRBV7-9 and TRBJ1-4; D remains ambiguous. This clonotype was obtained from a male donor in good health and CMV-seronegative. In DNA form, the CDR3 reads TGTGCCAGCAGCCCTAAGGGAGGCACTAATGAAAAACTGTTTTTT. This encodes CASSPKGGTNEKLFF.